The subject of this entry is one T cell receptor beta chain. The data were obtained in a study of CD8 T cells in ankylosing spondylitis. TCRdb called the 5' RACE reads again in MiXCR, with one record for every CDR3 protein. The sample shows a few hundred thousand distinct CDR3 sequences, 15% to 20% of them seen only once. With V trimmed by 3 bases and J by 7 bases, 9 bases remained unmatched. This CDR3 is 15 amino acids long. Germline lookup yields CDR1 ENHRY and CDR2 SYGVKD. The chain is built from TRBV10-3 and TRBJ2-1; 7 nucleotides agree with TRBD2. The receptor comes from a male donor with ankylosing spondylitis or in good health (not recorded which). Source material: blood, either unsorted or a sorted T cell fraction (not recorded which). The CDR3 DNA follows: TGTGCCATCAGTGATGGGTGGGAGGGCCGGAATGAGCAGTTCTTC. Protein: CAISDGWEGRNEQFF.